This T cell receptor (beta chain) came from a study of blood T cell repertoires in COVID-19. Study-level background: Material from acute and convalescent COVID-19 was sourced from the United States, Italy and Spain. PBMCs, B-cell-depleted T cells, or T cells provided the cDNA or gDNA that made up the material.

Germline CDR1 MNHEY, CDR2 SMNVEV (reference sequence). The V and J ends lost 8 bases and 2 bases respectively, with 14 bases between them. This CDR3 region has 14 residues. As handled by the study authors: Scientists estimated how many nucleated cells there were by amplifying reference gene primers. Assay: immunoSEQ multiplex PCR; the TCRdb copy retains only in-frame clones and omits some. For V, J and clone size, that table is used; D and trimming come from the DNA. The sample has over 150,000 clones; 65% to 85% are singletons. The sample was peripheral blood. This TCR was sampled from an older woman with acute or convalescent COVID-19. The gene calls are TRBV27 and TRBJ2-3; D is unresolved. CDR3 DNA: TGTGCCAGCCGCGAGGTCCCTAACACAGATACGCAGTATTTT. Its protein product is CASREVPNTDTQYF.